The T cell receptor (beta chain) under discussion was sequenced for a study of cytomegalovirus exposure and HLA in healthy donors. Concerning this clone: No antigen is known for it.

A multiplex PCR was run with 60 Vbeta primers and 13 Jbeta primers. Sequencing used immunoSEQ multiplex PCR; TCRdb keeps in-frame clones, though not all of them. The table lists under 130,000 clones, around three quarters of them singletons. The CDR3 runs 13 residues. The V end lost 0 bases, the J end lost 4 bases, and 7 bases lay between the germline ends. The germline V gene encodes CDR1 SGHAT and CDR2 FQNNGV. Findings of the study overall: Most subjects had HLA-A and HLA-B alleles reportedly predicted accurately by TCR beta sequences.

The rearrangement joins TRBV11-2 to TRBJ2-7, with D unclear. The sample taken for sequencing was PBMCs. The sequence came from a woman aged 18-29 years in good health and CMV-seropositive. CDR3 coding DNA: TGTGCCAGCAGCTTAGAGAGGCGGTACGAGCAGTACTTC. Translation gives CASSLERRYEQYF.